This T cell receptor beta chain was observed in a study of T cells in Graves' hyperthyroidism and ophthalmopathy. This clonotype was picked up many times. The CDR3 runs 16 residues. J gave up 4 bases and V 1 base, and 6 bases lay outside the gene matches. TCR beta CDR3 sequences were amplified from RNA transcripts. With the HTBI primer set, the TCR CDR3 went through a first round of RT-PCR. Each CDR3 protein is one row after TCRdb ran MiXCR on the multiplex PCR reads. The repertoire consists of fewer than 700,000 distinct CDR3 sequences, with 15% to 20% occurring once and the leading ten covering less than 4.5%.

Source material: blood. This clonotype was sampled from a young woman with Graves' hyperthyroidism. The chain has TRBV12-3 or TRBV12-4 and TRBJ2-5, with TRBD2 matching over 10 bases. CDR3 region: CASSLGLAGVVETQYF. The CDR3, as DNA: TGTGCCAGCAGTTTAGGGCTAGCGGGAGTCGTAGAGACCCAGTACTTC.